These 18 T cell receptor beta chains share one sample of origin, sequenced in a study of T cell repertoires in cytomegalovirus infection. No cognate antigen is known for these TCRs. From the reads, TCRdb called clonotypes with MiXCR, one entry per CDR3 protein. The sample yields around 750,000 distinct CDR3 sequences, approximately 32% seen once. This sample comprised cultured CD8+ T cells from PBMCs, obtained from culture after CMV antigen stimulation. Source of these receptors: a human donor in good health (CMV status not recorded). Some clones in this sample may be carry-over from other donors' samples.

Details on this clonotype: Germline and junction disagree at one end, which may indicate a read error. The chain joins TRBV27 to TRBJ2-3; TRBD1 might be the D (5 bases). Germline CDR1 is MNHEY and CDR2 is SMNVEV (reference sequence). The CDR3 runs 14 residues. The CDR3 sequence: CASCLRQFTDTQYF. The CDR3 nucleotides read TGTGCCAGCTGTTTAAGACAGTTCACAGATACGCAGTATTTT.

This clonotype turned up a few times. This sequence joins TRBV11-2 and TRBJ2-1; 7 bases are shared with TRBD2. Germline V CDR1 and CDR2: SGHAT, FQNNGV. The CDR3 runs 17 residues. V shed 1 base, J shed 5 bases, and the junction held 11 bases outside the gene matches. CDR3 protein: CASSLVGDYPRDNEQFF. The CDR3 DNA reads as TGTGCCAGCAGCTTAGTAGGGGACTACCCGAGAGACAATGAGCAGTTCTTC.

A few counts support this clonotype. Here the CDR3 DNA reads TGTGCCAGCAGCCCAAGGACTACCCAAGAGACCCAGTACTTC. As protein: CASSPRTTQETQYF. The V call is TRBV5-5, the J call TRBJ2-5, with D possibly TRBD2 on 6 matching bases. The length of the CDR3 is 14 residues. The germline V gene encodes CDR1 SGHKS and CDR2 YYEKEE (reference sequence). V was pared by 4 bases and J by 1 base, with 11 bases between.

This clonotype appeared many times. This chain connects TRBV10-3 to TRBJ1-3, with D perhaps TRBD1 (5 bases). Germline assignment: CDR1 ENHRY and CDR2 SYGVKD. This CDR3 region has 14 residues. V was shortened by 0 bases and J by 8 bases, with 11 bases between the two germline ends. For the CDR3, the DNA is TGTGCCATCAGTGAGTCGGTGCGGGGGGACACCATATATTTT. Translation gives CAISESVRGDTIYF.

This clonotype was found once. The chain links TRBV2 to TRBJ1-5; tentatively, D is TRBD1 (5 bases). Germline lookup yields CDR1 SNHLY and CDR2 FYNNEI. V lost 1 base to trimming and J lost 2 bases, with 9 bases between them. The CDR3 extends over 15 amino acids. CDR3 sequence: CASSEVGGGNQPQHF. The CDR3 nucleotides are TGTGCCAGCAGTGAAGTGGGGGGGGGCAATCAGCCCCAGCATTTT.

In this sample, this clonotype turned up a few times. The chain has TRBV10-3 and TRBJ2-1; 7 bases agree with TRBD1. The CDR3 length is 15 residues. V was pared by 1 base and J by 7 bases, with 7 bases of the junction left unmatched. CDR1 and CDR2 from the germline V gene are ENHRY and SYGVKD. The chain's CDR3 is CAISEWQGERNEQFF. In DNA form, the CDR3 reads TGTGCCATCAGTGAGTGGCAGGGGGAGAGGAATGAGCAGTTCTTC.

In nucleotides, the CDR3 is TGTGCCAGCAGCCTTACCAGGGATGGAGCCGGGGAGCTGTTTTTT. It yields the protein CASSLTRDGAGELFF. V and J are TRBV5-6 and TRBJ2-2, with TRBD1 as a possible D gene (5 bases). Trimming shortened V by 4 bases and J by 6 bases, and 16 bases separated the two germline ends. Germline V lookup: CDR1 SGHDT, CDR2 YYEEEE. CDR3 length equals 15 residues.

This clonotype was found a few times. The chain combines TRBV7-9 with TRBJ2-1; 8 nucleotides match TRBD2. With V trimmed by 7 bases and J by 7 bases, 12 bases remained unmatched. CDR3 length: 15 residues. Germline lookup yields CDR1 SEHNR and CDR2 FQNEAQ (reference sequence). The CDR3 region is CASNPPGGASNEQFF. DNA of the CDR3: TGTGCCAGCAACCCCCCGGGGGGGGCATCGAATGAGCAGTTCTTC.

The V and J genes are TRBV9 and TRBJ2-3; no firm D call. The CDR3 has 16 residues. V was clipped by 2 bases and J by 0 bases, with 13 bases between them. CDR1 and CDR2 (germline): SGDLS, YYNGEE. The CDR3 nucleotides are TGTGCCAGCAGCGTGGCGAATCTGGATAGCACAGATACGCAGTATTTT. Translating it yields CASSVANLDSTDTQYF.

This clonotype was picked up one time. The chain combines TRBV20-1 with TRBJ2-5; D unresolved. The CDR3 has 12 amino acids. Trimming removed 0 bases from V and 1 base from J, with 3 bases in between. CDR1 DFQATT and CDR2 SNEGSKA come from the germline V gene (reference sequence). The CDR3 DNA is TGCAGTGCTAGAGATTTCCAAGAGACCCAGTACTTC. This encodes CSARDFQETQYF.

The chain combines TRBV19 with TRBJ1-5; D gene ambiguous. Trimming left V 1 base short and J 9 bases short, with 13 bases between. There are 14 residues in the CDR3. The germline gives CDR1 LNHDA, CDR2 SQIVND (reference sequence). CDR3 in amino acids: CASSIGSPHWPQHF. CDR3 nucleotides: TGTGCCAGTAGTATAGGCAGCCCGCACTGGCCCCAGCATTTT. The full variable domain, in which reference TRBV19 and TRBJ1-5 provide the parts outside the CDR3, is DGGITQSPKYLFRKEGQNVTLSCEQNLNHDAMYWYRQDPGQGLRLIYYSQIVNDFQKGDIAEGYSVSREKKESFPLTVTSAQKNPTAFYLCASSIGSPHWPQHFGDGTRLSIL.

Concerning this clonotype: One junction end disagrees with the germline gene, perhaps due to a read error. The V and J genes are TRBV7-2 and TRBJ2-2; TRBD2 is a possible D gene (5 bases). The CDR3 contains 11 residues. Germline CDR1 reads SGHTA; CDR2 reads FQGNSA. The CDR3 DNA is TGTGCCAGCAGTAATACCGGGGAGCCGTTTTTT. Amino acids: CASSNTGEPFF.

The chain combines TRBV5-1 with TRBJ2-1; 10 bases match TRBD2. This CDR3 has 16 amino acids. With V trimmed by 0 bases and J by 8 bases, 8 bases remained unmatched. Germline CDR1 SGHRS, CDR2 YFSETQ. The CDR3 reads CASSLEPSGGAHEQFF. The CDR3 coding sequence is TGCGCCAGCAGCTTGGAACCCAGCGGGGGGGCCCATGAGCAGTTCTTC.

J is TRBJ2-5 and V is TRBV10-3; D remains unclear. Trimming took off 3 bases at V and 0 bases at J, with 11 bases between the two ends. CDR3 length equals 15 residues. Germline loops: CDR1 ENHRY, CDR2 SYGVKD. CDR3 residues: CAISEGQANQETQYF. The CDR3 nucleotides are TGTGCCATCAGTGAAGGGCAGGCGAACCAAGAGACCCAGTACTTC.

The gene calls are TRBV7-6 and TRBJ2-1; D uncertain. Germline V gene data show CDR1 as SGHVS and CDR2 as FNYEAQ. The CDR3 has 12 amino acids. The V and J ends lost 11 bases and 0 bases respectively, with 8 bases between them. The CDR3 DNA reads TGTGCCGTGGGAAGCTCCTACAATGAGCAGTTCTTC. It is translated as CAVGSSYNEQFF.

The chain has TRBV6-2 or TRBV6-3 and TRBJ2-7, with a tentative D call TRBD1 (6 bases). This CDR3 contains 14 residues. Trimming removed 2 bases at V and 3 bases at J, with 11 bases between. Germline CDR1 reads MNHEY; CDR2 reads SVGEGT. CDR3 loop: CASSYGQGFYEQYV. CDR3 DNA sequence: TGTGCCAGCAGTTACGGGCAGGGGTTCTACGAGCAGTACGTC.

The V gene is TRBV7-9, the J gene TRBJ2-7, with a tentative D call TRBD2 (5 bases). The CDR3 covers 14 residues. Germline V gene data show CDR1 as SEHNR and CDR2 as FQNEAQ (reference sequence). The V and J ends lost 4 bases and 2 bases respectively, with 12 bases between them. In DNA form, the CDR3 reads TGTGCCAGCAGCTCTCCCTTGGGAGCCTACGAGCAGTACTTC. The encoded protein is CASSSPLGAYEQYF. Full variable domain (outside the CDR3, taken from reference TRBV7-9 and TRBJ2-7): DTGVSQNPRHKITKRGQNVTFRCDPISEHNRLYWYRQTLGQGPEFLTYFQNEAQLEKSRLLSDRFSAERPKGSFSTLEIQRTEQGDSAMYLCASSSPLGAYEQYFGPGTRLTVT.

This clonotype was detected many times. The J gene is TRBJ2-5, the V gene TRBV7-8, with D uncertain. CDR1 and CDR2 (germline): SGHVS, FQNEAQ. V was trimmed by 2 bases and J by 2 bases, leaving 21 bases between them. This CDR3 region has 18 residues. The CDR3 reads CASSLKGEVQSRQETQYF. For the CDR3, the DNA is TGTGCCAGCAGCTTAAAAGGAGAAGTACAGAGTCGACAAGAGACCCAGTACTTC.